There are many counts of the clone carrying this T cell receptor (beta chain). Antigen specificity is unknown. The sample comes from a study of CD8 T cells in ankylosing spondylitis. The study, taken as a whole, reports: A CD8+ phenotype characterized the disease-linked clones, which were relatively rare in peripheral blood.

Quantitative 5'-RACE with molecular barcodes produced the TCR beta libraries. TCRdb reprocessed the 5' RACE reads with MiXCR, giving one entry per CDR3 protein. Of some 130,000 distinct CDR3 sequences detected, roughly 6.6% appear once; the ten largest clones hold around 12%. CDR3 length: 15 residues. V lost 4 bases and J lost 2; bases outside the gene matches: 5. The sequencing input was blood, either unsorted or a sorted T cell fraction (not recorded which). The chain has TRBV12-3 or TRBV12-4 and TRBJ2-5; the match to TRBD2 covers 9 bases. The source of this sequence is a female donor with ankylosing spondylitis or in good health (not recorded which). This chain's CDR3 is CASSSSGETQETQYF. The CDR3 coding sequence is TGTGCCAGCAGTTCTAGCGGGGAAACACAAGAGACCCAGTACTTC.